Following are 29 T cell receptor beta chains from one sample sequenced in a study of blood T cell repertoires in COVID-19 (dated by TCRdb to 2020 to 2022). The library was obtained by the immunoSEQ multiplex PCR assay. TCRdb stores this immuneACCESS table with in-frame sequences only. Part of the clones is absent; in the studies checked, under half of the shortfall reflects unresolved V genes, and no reason is known for the rest. For this sample there are over 150,000 clones; almost 85% appear just once. Over 12% of the sample rests with the top ten. The sequencing sample was made of peripheral blood. These receptors were collected from a man between 18 and 35 years old with active or convalescent COVID-19.

A few counts support this clone. V is TRBV4-2 and J is TRBJ1-2; possible D gene TRBD1, 5 bases. V dropped 0 bases and J dropped 6 bases, with 17 bases sitting between them. This CDR3 contains 16 residues. Germline V gene sequence: CDR1 LGHNA, CDR2 YNFKEQ. CDR3 bases: TGTGCCAGCAGCCAAGAACCGGGACTAGGGGCGGATGGCTACACCTTC. Its protein product is CASSQEPGLGADGYTF.

V is TRBV6-5 and J is TRBJ2-3; D gene unclear. Deletions cut 6 bases from V and 4 bases from J, with 8 bases between. CDR3 length: 12 residues. CDR1 is MNHEY, CDR2 SVGAGI, per germline. CDR3 sequence (DNA): TGTGCCAGCAGGAGAACAGCAGATACGCAGTATTTT. This encodes CASRRTADTQYF.

V and J are TRBV3-1 (or the pseudogene TRBV3-2) and TRBJ2-3, with 7 nucleotides matching TRBD2. Germline V gene lookup returns CDR1 LGHDT and CDR2 YNNKEL (reference sequence). This CDR3 is 15 amino acids long. Trimming took 4 bases from V and 1 from J; bases not matched to a gene: 5. The CDR3 bases are TGTGCCAGCAGCCCAATTGCGGGGGGCACAGATACGCAGTATTTT. This sequence encodes CASSPIAGGTDTQYF.

The J gene is TRBJ2-2, the V gene TRBV5-4; D ambiguous. The CDR3 loop spans 14 amino acids. Between the trimmed V and J ends, which lost 0 bases and 2 bases, there was a span of 5 bases. Germline V gene lookup returns CDR1 SGHNT and CDR2 YYREEE (reference sequence). The DNA of the CDR3 is TGTGCCAGCAGCTTGGGAGTAAACACCGGGGAGCTGTTTTTT. Its translation is CASSLGVNTGELFF.

This clone showed up just once. The rearrangement links TRBV3-1 (or the pseudogene TRBV3-2) to TRBJ2-7; the match to TRBD2 covers 10 bases. The V and J ends lost 7 bases and 7 bases, in that order; junction bases with no gene match: 7. From germline, CDR1 is LGHDT and CDR2 YNNKEL (reference sequence). The CDR3 has 13 amino acids. CDR3 loop: CASNSGGGYEQYF. CDR3 nucleotides: TGTGCCAGCAACAGCGGGGGGGGATATGAGCAGTACTTC.

The gene calls are TRBV10-3 and TRBJ1-1, with no clear D. The CDR3 is 13 amino acids. V shed 7 bases and J shed 0 bases, with 9 bases lying between them. Germline assignment: CDR1 ENHRY and CDR2 SYGVKD. CDR3 sequence reads: CAIMNGVNTEAFF. CDR3 DNA: TGTGCCATCATGAACGGGGTGAACACTGAAGCTTTCTTT.

The CDR3 nucleotides are TGTGCCAGCAGTTACCATACTAGCGGGGAGCTGTTTTTT. Translated, it gives CASSYHTSGELFF. This chain uses TRBV6-5 with TRBJ2-2, with D possibly TRBD2 on 5 matching bases. CDR1 and CDR2 from the germline V gene are MNHEY and SVGAGI. The CDR3 covers 13 residues. V was pared by 2 bases and J by 7 bases, with 8 bases between.

This clone was seen a handful of times. The chain has TRBV2 and TRBJ2-7, with 8 bases matching TRBD1. V lost 6 bases to trimming and J lost 3 bases; unmatched junction nucleotides: 7. The CDR3 is 14 amino acids. Germline V gene lookup returns CDR1 SNHLY and CDR2 FYNNEI. CDR3 amino acids: CASRRDRNIYEQYF. Here the CDR3 DNA reads TGTGCCAGCAGGAGGGACAGGAATATCTACGAGCAGTACTTC.

This chain links TRBV5-1 with TRBJ1-1; TRBD1 matches 7 bases. The CDR3 spans 14 residues. V was pared by 4 bases and J by 5 bases, with 8 bases of the junction left unmatched. Germline CDR1 is SGHRS and CDR2 is YFSETQ. In nucleotides, the CDR3 is TGCGCCAGCAGCCCGGGACAGACCAAGACTGAAGCTTTCTTT. Its translation is CASSPGQTKTEAFF.

The V and J genes are TRBV11-2 and TRBJ2-1, with 7 bases fitting TRBD2. With V trimmed by 1 base and J by 0 bases, 3 bases remained unmatched. This CDR3 contains 16 residues. Per germline, CDR1 SGHAT and CDR2 FQNNGV. CDR3 region: CASSLGGLSSYNEQFF. For the CDR3, the DNA is TGTGCCAGCAGCTTAGGGGGACTAAGCTCCTACAATGAGCAGTTCTTC.

The V and J genes are TRBV16 and TRBJ2-7; D might be TRBD1 (6 bases). Trimming took off 0 bases at V and 3 bases at J, with 12 bases between the two ends. Germline-derived CDR1 and CDR2 are KGHSY and FQNENV. CDR3 length: 15 amino acids. This CDR3 reads CASSQSTGKVYEQYF. The CDR3 coding sequence is TGTGCCAGCAGCCAATCAACAGGGAAAGTCTACGAGCAGTACTTC.

In nucleotides, the CDR3 is TGTGCCATCAGTGACGGGGACGGGGAGCTGTTTTTT. It specifies CAISDGDGELFF. The V call is TRBV10-3, the J call TRBJ2-2; D might be TRBD2 (5 bases). The CDR3 spans 12 residues. The germline gives CDR1 ENHRY, CDR2 SYGVKD. V lost 3 bases and J lost 7, with 6 bases in between.

The V call is TRBV5-5, the J call TRBJ1-5, with D possibly matching TRBD1 (5 bases). V dropped 4 bases and J dropped 2 bases, with 16 bases sitting between them. Germline CDR1 SGHKS, CDR2 YYEKEE (reference sequence). The CDR3 extends over 16 amino acids. The CDR3 nucleotides read TGTGCCAGCAGCGGGGGGAGTAGAGTTGGCAATCAGCCCCAGCATTTT. It codes for CASSGGSRVGNQPQHF.

This rearrangement joins TRBV28 to TRBJ1-1, with D possibly TRBD1 on 5 matching bases. The germline CDR1 and CDR2 sequences are MDHEN and SYDVKM. This CDR3 comprises 14 residues. Trimming removed 3 bases at V and 2 bases at J, with 10 bases between. The CDR3 spells CASSFETVNTEAFF. The CDR3 nucleotides read TGTGCCAGCAGTTTTGAGACAGTAAACACTGAAGCTTTCTTT.

The genes are TRBV29-1 and TRBJ1-3, with a tentative D call TRBD1 (5 bases). Per germline, CDR1 SQVTM and CDR2 ANQGSEA. The CDR3 is made up of 14 amino acids. V gave up 3 bases and J gave up 4 bases, with 13 bases separating them. The CDR3 sequence is CSVDMAGSGNTIYF. DNA for the CDR3: TGCAGCGTTGACATGGCAGGGTCAGGAAACACCATATATTTT.

A few counts support this clone. The rearrangement links TRBV19 to TRBJ2-2; weak D call: TRBD1 (5 bases). Per the germline V gene, CDR1 is LNHDA and CDR2 is SQIVND (reference sequence). The ends were cut back, 6 bases at V and 6 bases at J, with 17 bases in the middle. This CDR3 comprises 15 residues. CDR3 protein: CASSKQDHIAGELFF. Here the CDR3 DNA reads TGTGCCAGTAGCAAACAGGACCACATTGCCGGGGAGCTGTTTTTT.

The V call is TRBV7-2, the J call TRBJ1-3; D unresolved. CDR3 size: 14 residues. V was shortened by 1 base and J by 2 bases, with 6 bases between the two germline ends. From germline, CDR1 is SGHTA and CDR2 FQGNSA. This CDR3 is CASSLGLAGNTIYF. The CDR3 region has the DNA TGTGCCAGCAGCTTAGGCTTAGCTGGAAACACCATATATTTT.

The chain joins TRBV2 to TRBJ1-5; 7 nucleotides agree with TRBD1. The CDR3 sequence is 15 residues long. V was pared by 3 bases and J by 2 bases, with 4 bases of the junction left unmatched. CDR1 and CDR2 (germline): SNHLY, FYNNEI. The DNA for the CDR3 is TGTGCCAGCAGTGACGGACAGGTCCGCAATCAGCCCCAGCATTTT. This gives the protein CASSDGQVRNQPQHF.

The V and J genes are TRBV3-1 (or the pseudogene TRBV3-2) and TRBJ1-3; TRBD1 is a possible D gene (5 bases). The CDR3 runs to 14 residues. Trimming left V 4 bases short and J 0 bases short, with 7 bases between. Germline V lookup: CDR1 LGHDT, CDR2 YNNKEL (reference sequence). The CDR3 DNA reads TGTGCCAGCAGCCGAGACAGCTCTGGAAACACCATATATTTT. This encodes CASSRDSSGNTIYF.

This rearrangement joins TRBV24-1 to TRBJ2-7; 8 positions match TRBD1. Germline V gene data show CDR1 as KGHDR and CDR2 as SFDVKD. With V trimmed by 4 bases and J by 3 bases, 10 bases remained unmatched. The CDR3 is made up of 16 amino acids. DNA of the CDR3: TGTGCCACCAGTGAGAAAACCGGGACAGGAATCTACGAGCAGTACTTC. Encoded protein: CATSEKTGTGIYEQYF.

The chain is built from TRBV4-1 and TRBJ1-6, with D maybe TRBD1 (5 bases). The CDR3 extends over 13 amino acids. The ends were cut back, 8 bases at V and 10 bases at J, with 15 bases in the middle. Germline assignment: CDR1 MGHRA and CDR2 YSYEKL. CDR3 residues: CASRRGIESPLHF. For the CDR3, the DNA is TGCGCCAGCCGACGGGGGATCGAATCACCCCTCCACTTT.

The chain is built from TRBV29-1 and TRBJ1-4; 10 nucleotides align to TRBD1. Germline-derived CDR1 and CDR2 are SQVTM and ANQGSEA. This CDR3 is 14 amino acids long. Unmatched junction bases numbered 4, after V lost 6 bases and J lost 3 bases. The CDR3: CSVAGQGANEKLFF. For the CDR3, the DNA is TGCAGCGTGGCTGGACAGGGGGCTAATGAAAAACTGTTTTTT.

In its sample, this clone was seen once. V usage is TRBV18 and J usage is TRBJ2-1; 9 bases map to TRBD1. CDR1 is KGHSH, CDR2 LQKENI, per germline. With 3 bases clipped from V and 7 bases from J, the junction kept 7 bases outside the gene matches. This CDR3 spans 15 amino acids. The CDR3 sequence: CASSPWDRVRNEQFF. CDR3 DNA sequence: TGTGCCAGCTCACCTTGGGACAGGGTAAGAAATGAGCAGTTCTTC. Combining the CDR3 with reference TRBV18 and TRBJ2-1 gives the whole variable domain NAGVMQNPRHLVRRRGQEARLRCSPMKGHSHVYWYRQLPEEGLKFMVYLQKENIIDESGMPKERFSAEFPKEGPSILRIQQVVRGDSAAYFCASSPWDRVRNEQFFGPGTRLTVL.

The chain carries TRBV15 and TRBJ1-2; D is unresolved. This CDR3 contains 15 residues. Trimming took off 1 base at V and 4 bases at J, with 13 bases between the two ends. From germline, CDR1 is LNHNV and CDR2 YYDKDF (reference sequence). CDR3 loop: CATSRVLAFGYGYTF. DNA for the CDR3: TGTGCCACCAGCAGAGTCTTAGCTTTCGGCTATGGCTACACCTTC.

The genes are TRBV6-5 and TRBJ1-6, with D tentatively TRBD1 (5 bases). The CDR3 is 13 residues long. The V end lost 2 bases, the J end lost 7 bases, and 6 bases lay between the germline ends. Germline V gene sequence: CDR1 MNHEY, CDR2 SVGAGI. Here the CDR3 reads CASSYRGNSPLHF. The CDR3 region has the DNA TGTGCCAGCAGTTACAGGGGAAATTCACCCCTCCACTTT.

In its sample, this clone was seen once. V is TRBV7-8 and J is TRBJ1-5, with 10 positions matching TRBD1. Germline CDR1 reads SGHVS; CDR2 reads FQNEAQ. This CDR3 has 17 residues. The V gene end was trimmed by 2 bases and the J gene end by 6 bases; junction bases not matched to a gene: 10. In DNA, the CDR3 is TGTGCCAGCAGCTTACTTTCTGGACAGGGGGAGGGTCAGCCCCAGCATTTT. This encodes CASSLLSGQGEGQPQHF.

CDR3 coding DNA: TGTGCCACCGGGGGGGGGTACTCAGGCGAGCAGTACTTC. Translated, it gives CATGGGYSGEQYF. This sequence joins TRBV12-3 or TRBV12-4 and TRBJ2-7, with 8 bases lining up with TRBD2. V lost 10 bases and J lost 6; bases outside the gene matches: 11. This CDR3 has 13 residues.

The CDR3: CASSATTGGTGELFF. The CDR3 bases are TGTGCCAGCAGCGCCACCACCGGGGGCACCGGGGAGCTGTTTTTT. V gene TRBV9 combines with J gene TRBJ2-2; D perhaps matches TRBD2 (6 bases). This CDR3 contains 15 residues. CDR1 is SGDLS, CDR2 YYNGEE, per germline. The V gene lost 3 bases and the J gene lost 4 bases, with 13 bases spanning the gap.

This rearrangement joins TRBV7-3 to TRBJ2-3; 10 bases are a match to TRBD2. J gave up 6 bases and V 2 bases, and 5 bases lay outside the gene matches. The CDR3 runs to 15 residues. Per germline, CDR1 SGHTA and CDR2 FQGTGA. CDR3 DNA: TGTGCCAGCAGCTTAGCACTAGCGGGATCGGATACGCAGTATTTT. This gives the protein CASSLALAGSDTQYF.